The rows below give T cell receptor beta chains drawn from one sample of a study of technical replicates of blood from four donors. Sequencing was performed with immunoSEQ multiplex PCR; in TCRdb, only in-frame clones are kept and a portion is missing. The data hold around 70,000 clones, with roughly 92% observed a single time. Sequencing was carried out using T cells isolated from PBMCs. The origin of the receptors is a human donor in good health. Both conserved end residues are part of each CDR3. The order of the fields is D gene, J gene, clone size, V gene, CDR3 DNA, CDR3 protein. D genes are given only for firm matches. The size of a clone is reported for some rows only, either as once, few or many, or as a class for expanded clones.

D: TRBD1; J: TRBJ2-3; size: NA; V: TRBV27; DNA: TGTGCCAGCATCATAAGACAGGGTTCGGATACGCAGTATTTT; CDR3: CASIIRQGSDTQYF
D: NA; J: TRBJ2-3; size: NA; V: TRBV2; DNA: TGTGCCAGCAGTGAATCCCCAGGATGGGGGCCAGATACGCAGTATTTT; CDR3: CASSESPGWGPDTQYF
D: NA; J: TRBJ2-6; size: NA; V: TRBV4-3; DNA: TGCGCCAGCAGCCAAAGAGAATCCTCTGGGGCCAACGTCCTGACTTTC; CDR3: CASSQRESSGANVLTF
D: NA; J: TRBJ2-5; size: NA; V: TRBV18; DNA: TGTGCCAGCTCACCGAACTTTTCCAGGGACCAAGAGACCCAGTACTTC; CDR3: CASSPNFSRDQETQYF
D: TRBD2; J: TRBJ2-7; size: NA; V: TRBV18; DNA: TGTGCCAGCTCACTTTTTACTAGCGGGAGGGCCTACGAGCAGTACTTC; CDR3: CASSLFTSGRAYEQYF
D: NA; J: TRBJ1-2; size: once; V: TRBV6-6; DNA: TGTGCCAGCACCTTTACCGGGGAAGGCTATGGCTACACCTTC; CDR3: CASTFTGEGYGYTF
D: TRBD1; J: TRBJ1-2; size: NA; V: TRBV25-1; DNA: TGTGCCAGCAGTGAGACAGGGGACTATGGCTACACCTTC; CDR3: CASSETGDYGYTF
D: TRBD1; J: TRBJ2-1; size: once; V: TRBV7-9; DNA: TGTGCCAGCAGCGCGCAGGGGGTCTATGAGCAGTTCTTC; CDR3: CASSAQGVYEQFF
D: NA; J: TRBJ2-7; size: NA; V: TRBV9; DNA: TGTGCCAGCAGCGTAGGGACAGTTGCCTACGAGCAGTACTTC; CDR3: CASSVGTVAYEQYF
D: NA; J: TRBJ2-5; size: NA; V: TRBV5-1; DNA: TGCGCCAGCAGCCCCCCCTCGGAGACCCAGTACTTC; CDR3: CASSPPSETQYF
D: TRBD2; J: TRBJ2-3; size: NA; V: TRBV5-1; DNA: TGCGCCAGCAGCTCGGGGGGGGTAACAGATACGCAGTATTTT; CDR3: CASSSGGVTDTQYF
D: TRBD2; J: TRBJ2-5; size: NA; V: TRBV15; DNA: TGTGCCACCAGCCGGGGACTAGCGGGAGAGACCCAGTACTTC; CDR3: CATSRGLAGETQYF
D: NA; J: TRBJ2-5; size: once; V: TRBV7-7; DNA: TGTGCCAGCAGCCACCTCGAGGGTTTATGGACCCAGTACTTC; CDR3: CASSHLEGLWTQYF
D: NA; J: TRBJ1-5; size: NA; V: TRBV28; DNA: TGTGCCAGCAGTAAGCAAAGATATAGCAATCAGCCCCAGCATTTT; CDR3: CASSKQRYSNQPQHF
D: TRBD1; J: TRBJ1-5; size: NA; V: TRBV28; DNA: TGTGCCAGCACTACCGGGACAGGGGCTAATGGTCAGCCCCAGCATTTT; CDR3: CASTTGTGANGQPQHF
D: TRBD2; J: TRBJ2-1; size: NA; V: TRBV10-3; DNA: TGTGCCATCAGTGACAGGGGGACTAGCGGGAGATATGAGCAGTTCTTC; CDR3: CAISDRGTSGRYEQFF
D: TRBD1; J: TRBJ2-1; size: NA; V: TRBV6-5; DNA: TGTGCCAGTGCCTTTACAGGGGGCAGGGATGAGCAGTTCTTC; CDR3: CASAFTGGRDEQFF
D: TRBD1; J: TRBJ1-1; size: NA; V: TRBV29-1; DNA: TGCAGCCCCGGGACAGCTGAGAACACTGAAGCTTTCTTT; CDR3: CSPGTAENTEAFF
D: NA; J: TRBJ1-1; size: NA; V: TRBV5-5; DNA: TGTGCCAGCAGCTTTTTCAGGGGAGGGAAAGCTTTCTTT; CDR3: CASSFFRGGKAFF
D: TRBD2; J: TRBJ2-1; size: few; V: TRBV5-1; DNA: TGCGCCAGCAGCTGGACTAGCGGGAGGGCCGGCAATGAGCAGTTCTTC; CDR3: CASSWTSGRAGNEQFF
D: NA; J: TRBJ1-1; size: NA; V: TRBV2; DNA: TGTGCCAGTGAAAACATGAACACTGAAGCTTTCTTT; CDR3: CASENMNTEAFF
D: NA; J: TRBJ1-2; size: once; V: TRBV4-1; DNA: TGCGCCAGCAGCCAATGGGCGGGGGGCGCAGGAGTAAGTGATGGCTACACCTTC; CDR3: CASSQWAGGAGVSDGYTF
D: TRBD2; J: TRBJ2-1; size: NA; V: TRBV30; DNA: TGTGCCTGGAGCTCGAGAACTAGCGGGGAGCAGTTCTTC; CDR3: CAWSSRTSGEQFF
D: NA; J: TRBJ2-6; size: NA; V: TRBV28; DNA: NA; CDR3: CASSSSDRGGFSGANVLTF
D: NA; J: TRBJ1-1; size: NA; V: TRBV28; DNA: TGTGCCAGCAGTTCCCCTCCATCGCCGCGAGCTTTCTTT; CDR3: CASSSPPSPRAFF
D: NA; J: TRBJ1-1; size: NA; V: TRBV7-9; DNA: TGTGCCAGCAGCCCCGCCCGGGAAGAAGCTTTCTTT; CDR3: CASSPAREEAFF
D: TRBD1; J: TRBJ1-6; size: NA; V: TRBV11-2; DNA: TGTGCCAGCAGCTTCGGACAGGGCAATTCACCCCTCCACTTT; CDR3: CASSFGQGNSPLHF